The T cell receptor beta chain under discussion was sequenced for a study of OX40 agonist ivuxolimab in advanced cancers. Study conclusions and caveats: The average count of expanded clones was higher among CD8+ T cells than among CD4+. Among the nonresponders, some also had low normalized T-cell clonal expansion.

The method was immunoSEQ multiplex PCR; TCRdb's version includes in-frame clones alone and lacks a portion of them. The sample comprises tens of thousands of clones, more than 80% of which are singletons, and 4% to 4.5% rests with the top ten. A word on this clone: Its antigen is unknown.

The CDR3 has 14 residues. Germline CDR1 is SEHNR and CDR2 is FQNEAQ (reference sequence). V lost 5 bases to trimming and J lost 3 bases; unmatched junction nucleotides: 2. This receptor was obtained from an adult with an advanced solid tumor such as melanoma, head and neck, liver or kidney cancer. The genes are TRBV7-9 and TRBJ2-1; TRBD2 aligns across 9 bases. This sample comprised CD4+ or CD8+ T cells sorted from blood, obtained in a trial of the OX40 agonist ivuxolimab. The CDR3: CASSRGGDYNEQFF. CDR3 in DNA: TGTGCCAGCAGCCGCGGGGGGGACTACAATGAGCAGTTCTTC.